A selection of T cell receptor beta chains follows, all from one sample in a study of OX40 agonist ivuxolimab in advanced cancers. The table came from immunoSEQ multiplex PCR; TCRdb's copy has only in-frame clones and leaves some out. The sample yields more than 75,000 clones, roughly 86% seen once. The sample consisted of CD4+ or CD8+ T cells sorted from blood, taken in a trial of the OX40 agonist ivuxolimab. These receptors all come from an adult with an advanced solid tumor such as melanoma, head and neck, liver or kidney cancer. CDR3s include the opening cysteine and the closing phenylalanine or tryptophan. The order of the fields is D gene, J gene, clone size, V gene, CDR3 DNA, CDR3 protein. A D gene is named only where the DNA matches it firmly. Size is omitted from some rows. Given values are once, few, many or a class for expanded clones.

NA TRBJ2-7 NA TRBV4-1 TGCGCCAGCAGCCAAGAATATAAGGTCTCCTTCTCCTACGAGCAGTACTTC CASSQEYKVSFSYEQYF
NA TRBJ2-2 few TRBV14 TGTGCCAGCAGCCAATACGGGACCGGGGAGCTGTTTTTT CASSQYGTGELFF
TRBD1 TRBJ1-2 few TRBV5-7 TGTGCCAGCAGGGCAAAGCTGGACAGGGGCGCCCACTATGGCTACACCTTC CASRAKLDRGAHYGYTF
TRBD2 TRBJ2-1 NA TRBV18 TGTGCCAGCTCAGAACCCGGACTAGGCCTCAATGAGCAGTTCTTC CASSEPGLGLNEQFF
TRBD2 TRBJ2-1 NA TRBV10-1 TGCGCCAGCAGTGGTTCGGCTAGCGGGGGCTACAATGAGCAGTTCTTC CASSGSASGGYNEQFF
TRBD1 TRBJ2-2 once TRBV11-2 TGTGCCAGCAGCTTAGCCCGCAGGGGGAGCGGGGAGCTGTTTTTT CASSLARRGSGELFF
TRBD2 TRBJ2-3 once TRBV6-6 TGTGCCGGAGCGGGGGGGGAAAGAGATACGCAGTATTTT CAGAGGERDTQYF
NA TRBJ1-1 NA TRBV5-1 TGCGCCAGCAGCTTGTACCCGACACCCGGAGAAGCTTTCTTT CASSLYPTPGEAFF
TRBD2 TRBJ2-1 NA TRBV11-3 TGTGCCAGCAGCTTAGTGAGGGGCCTAGCGGGAGTGGCTGAGCAGTTCTTC CASSLVRGLAGVAEQFF
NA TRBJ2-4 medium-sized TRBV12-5 TGTGCTAGTGGTTTGGAAGGCAAAGGGGGACAGTACTTC CASGLEGKGGQYF
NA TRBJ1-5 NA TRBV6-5 TGTGCCAGCAGTTACAGGGGAAATCAGCCCCAGCATTTT CASSYRGNQPQHF
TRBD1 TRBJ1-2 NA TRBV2 TGTGCCAGCAGTTCCGAGAGGACAGGCTCTTATGGCTACACCTTC CASSSERTGSYGYTF
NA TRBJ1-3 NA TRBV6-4 TGTGCCAGCAAGGGACCGACGAGCTCTGGAAACACCATATATTTT CASKGPTSSGNTIYF
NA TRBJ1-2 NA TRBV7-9 TGTGCCAGCCCTGGGAGGGACGGCTACACCTTC CASPGRDGYTF
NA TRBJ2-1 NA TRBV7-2 TGTGCCAGCAGCTTGAACCGAAATTACAATGAGCAGTTCTTC CASSLNRNYNEQFF
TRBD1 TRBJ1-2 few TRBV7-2 TGTGCCAGCAGCCCGCTGGACAGGGGCCATGGCTACACCTTC CASSPLDRGHGYTF
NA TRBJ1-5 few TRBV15 TGTGCCACCAGCAGAGATAGGCAGCCCCAGCATTTT CATSRDRQPQHF
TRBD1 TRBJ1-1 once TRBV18 TGTGCCAGCTCTCCCAACAGGGGACCGAACACTGAAGCTTTCTTT CASSPNRGPNTEAFF
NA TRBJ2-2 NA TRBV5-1 TGCGCCAGCAGCTTGGCGTCAGGGGTGGCCGGGGAGCTGTTTTTT CASSLASGVAGELFF
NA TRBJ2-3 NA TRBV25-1 TGTGCCAGCAGTGACTCTAGCGGCACAGATACGCAGTATTTT CASSDSSGTDTQYF
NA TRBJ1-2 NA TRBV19 TGTGCCAGTAGTGTAGGCTTCGGAACTAACTATGGCTACACCTTC CASSVGFGTNYGYTF
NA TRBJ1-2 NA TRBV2 TGTGCCAGCAGGGCTAACAGGGATGGCTACACCTTC CASRANRDGYTF
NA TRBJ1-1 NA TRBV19 TGTGCCAGTAGTCCCGGCGGGGGTGGCACTGAAGCTTTCTTT CASSPGGGGTEAFF
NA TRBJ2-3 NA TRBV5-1 TGCGCCAGCAGCTTGGCCACTTCCTCTAGCACAGATACGCAGTATTTT CASSLATSSSTDTQYF
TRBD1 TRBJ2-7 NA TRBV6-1 TGTGCCAGCAGCACTGACAGGGGGTACGAGCAGTACTTC CASSTDRGYEQYF
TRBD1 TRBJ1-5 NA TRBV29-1 TGCAGCGCTCTCACAGGGGGCGGTCAGCCCCAGCATTTT CSALTGGGQPQHF
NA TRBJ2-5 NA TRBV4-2 TGTGCCAGCAGCCATCGTCCGGGACCCACCCAGGAGACCCAGTACTTC CASSHRPGPTQETQYF
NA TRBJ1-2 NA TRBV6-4 TGTGCCAGCAGTGACGGATCGAGGGGCGATCGTTACTTGAGCTACACCTTC CASSDGSRGDRYLSYTF
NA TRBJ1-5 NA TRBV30 TGTGCCTGGTCAGGGGTGGACAATCAGCCCCAGCATTTT CAWSGVDNQPQHF
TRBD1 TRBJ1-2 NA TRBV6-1 TGTGCCAGCAGTGCCGGGACAGGGCTGTATGGCTACACCTTC CASSAGTGLYGYTF
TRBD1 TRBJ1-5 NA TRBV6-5 TGTGCCAGCAGTTACTCGGGGACAGGGGGCAATCAGCCCCAGCATTTT CASSYSGTGGNQPQHF
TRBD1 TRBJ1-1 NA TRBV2 TGTGCCAGCAGTGGGACAGGTGTGAACACTGAAGCTTTCTTT CASSGTGVNTEAFF
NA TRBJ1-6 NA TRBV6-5 TGTGCCAGCAGTTACTCTTGGGACGTAGGAAATTCACCCCTCCACTTT CASSYSWDVGNSPLHF
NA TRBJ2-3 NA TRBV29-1 TGCAGCGTTGAGGGGGGCGCAGATACGCAGTATTTT CSVEGGADTQYF
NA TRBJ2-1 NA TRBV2 TGTGCCAGCAGTGGACCAACAGGGAGCATCCACAATGAGCAGTTCTTC CASSGPTGSIHNEQFF
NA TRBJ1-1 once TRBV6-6 TGTGCCAGCACCCTAAGCGCCGAAGCTTTCTTT CASTLSAEAFF
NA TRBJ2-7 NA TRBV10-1 TGCGCCAGCAATATGAGTGGGACCTCTCCCGTCTACGAGCAGTACTTC CASNMSGTSPVYEQYF
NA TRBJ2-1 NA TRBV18 TGTGCCAGCTCAGGGCAGGGCATCAATGAGCAGTTCTTC CASSGQGINEQFF
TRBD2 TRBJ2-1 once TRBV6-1 TGTGCCGGAAGACTAGCGGGAGTCAATGAGCAGTTCTTC CAGRLAGVNEQFF
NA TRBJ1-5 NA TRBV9 TGTGCCAGCAGCGTAGCCAGGGTCAGGAATCAGCCCCAGCATTTT CASSVARVRNQPQHF
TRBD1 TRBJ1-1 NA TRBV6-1 TGTGCCAGCAGTCTGCAGGACAGGTTCACTGAAGCTTTCTTT CASSLQDRFTEAFF
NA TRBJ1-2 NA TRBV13 TGTGCCAGCAGCCCCCCGGCGGGAATCTATGGCTACACCTTC CASSPPAGIYGYTF
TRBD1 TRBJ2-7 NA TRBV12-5 TGTGCTAGCCGCAGGGGGACCTCCTACGAGCAGTACTTC CASRRGTSYEQYF
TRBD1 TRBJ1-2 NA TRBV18 TGTGCCAGCTCACCGACAGGGTTCTATGGCTACACCTTC CASSPTGFYGYTF
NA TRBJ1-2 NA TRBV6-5 TGTGCCAGCCGAGAAATAAAACTTGGTGGCTACACCTTC CASREIKLGGYTF
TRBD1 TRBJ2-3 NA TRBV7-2 TGTGCCAGCAGCTCGTTACAGGGGGCTACGCAGTATTTT CASSSLQGATQYF
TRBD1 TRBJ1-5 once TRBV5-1 TGCGCCAGCAGCTCGGGACAGCCCAATCAGCCCCAGCATTTT CASSSGQPNQPQHF
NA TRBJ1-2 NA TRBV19 TGTGCCAGTGAAGGACAGAACTATGGCTACACCTTC CASEGQNYGYTF
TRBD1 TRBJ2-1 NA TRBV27 TGTGCCAGCAGACCGGGACAGTGGGTTTATGAGCAGTTCTTC CASRPGQWVYEQFF
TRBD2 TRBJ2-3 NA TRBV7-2 TGTGCCAGCAGCAAGGGACTAGAAGCAGATACGCAGTATTTT CASSKGLEADTQYF
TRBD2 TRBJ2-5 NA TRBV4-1 TGCGCCAGCAGCCAAGTTCTAGCGGGGGGGCGGCTTCAAGAGACCCAGTACTTC CASSQVLAGGRLQETQYF
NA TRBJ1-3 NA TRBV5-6 TGTGCCAGCAGCTTGGCCTCAGGGAGCTCTGGAAACACCATATATTTT CASSLASGSSGNTIYF
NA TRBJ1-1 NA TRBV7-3 TGTGCCAGCAGCTTACAGGGAGCAGGTGTAACTGAAGCTTTCTTT CASSLQGAGVTEAFF
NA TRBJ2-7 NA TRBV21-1 TGTGCCAACCCGAATGGGGACTACAGGGCTATGGGCGAGCAGTACTTC CANPNGDYRAMGEQYF
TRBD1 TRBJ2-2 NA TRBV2 TGTGCCAGCAGTGAATATGGACAGGGGGCCGGCGGGGAGCTGTTTTTT CASSEYGQGAGGELFF
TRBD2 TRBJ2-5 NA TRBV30 TGTGCCTGGGGTCGACTAGCGTTGGAGACCCAGTACTTC CAWGRLALETQYF
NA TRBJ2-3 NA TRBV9 TGTGCCAGCAGCGTAGTTCCAAGTACAGATACGCAGTATTTT CASSVVPSTDTQYF
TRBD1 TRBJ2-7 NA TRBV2 TGTGCCAGCTCGAGGGACAGCTCCTACGAGCAGTACTTC CASSRDSSYEQYF
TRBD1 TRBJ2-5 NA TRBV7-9 TGTGCCAGCAGCCCCCGACAGGGGCAAGAGACCCAGTACTTC CASSPRQGQETQYF
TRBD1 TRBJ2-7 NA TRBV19 TGTGCCAGTAGTAAAGGGACAGCCTCAAACTCCTACGAGCAGTACTTC CASSKGTASNSYEQYF